The TCR beta chain under discussion was sequenced for a study of cytomegalovirus exposure and HLA in healthy donors. The PCR had 60 Vbeta and 13 Jbeta primers. This table comes from immunoSEQ multiplex PCR, and its TCRdb copy is limited to in-frame clones, with some not included. The data contain 130,000 or so clones, approximately 80% of them singletons. Study conclusions and caveats: Analyses of presence/absence relied on an assumption of roughly uniform sequencing depth across donors. It was only CMV serostatus that was available as immune exposure information.

In the case of this clone: As yet, its antigen is unknown.

All the people who gave samples were healthy bone marrow donors. V was cut by 1 base and J by 0 bases, with 3 bases left in between. Germline V lookup: CDR1 LNHNV, CDR2 YYDKDF (reference sequence). There are 13 residues in the CDR3. The chain couples TRBV15 to TRBJ1-2; D remains ambiguous. Material: PBMCs. The sequence came from a female donor in good health and CMV-seronegative. The CDR3 protein is CATSRGANYGYTF. The CDR3 nucleotides read TGTGCCACCAGCAGAGGAGCTAACTATGGCTACACCTTC.